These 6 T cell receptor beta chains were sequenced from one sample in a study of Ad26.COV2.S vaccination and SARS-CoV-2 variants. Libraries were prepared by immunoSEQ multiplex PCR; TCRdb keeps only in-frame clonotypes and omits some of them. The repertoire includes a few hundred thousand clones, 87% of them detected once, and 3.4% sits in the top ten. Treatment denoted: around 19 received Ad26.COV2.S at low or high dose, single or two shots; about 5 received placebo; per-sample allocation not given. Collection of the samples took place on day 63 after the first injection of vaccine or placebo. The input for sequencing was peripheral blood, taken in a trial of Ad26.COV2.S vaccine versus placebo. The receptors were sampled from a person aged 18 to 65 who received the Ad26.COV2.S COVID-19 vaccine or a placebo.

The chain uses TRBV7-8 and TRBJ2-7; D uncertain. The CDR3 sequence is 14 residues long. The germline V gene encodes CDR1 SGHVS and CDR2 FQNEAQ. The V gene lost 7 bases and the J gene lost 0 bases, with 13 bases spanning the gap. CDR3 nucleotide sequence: TGTGCCAGCATCCCGACGGAGAACTCCTACGAGCAGTACTTC. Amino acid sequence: CASIPTENSYEQYF.

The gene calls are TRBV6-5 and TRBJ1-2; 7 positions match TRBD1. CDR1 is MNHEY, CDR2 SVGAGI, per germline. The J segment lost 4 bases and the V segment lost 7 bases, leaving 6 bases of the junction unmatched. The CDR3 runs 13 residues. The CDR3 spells CASTKQGTYGYTF. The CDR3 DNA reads TGTGCCAGCACCAAACAGGGGACCTATGGCTACACCTTC.

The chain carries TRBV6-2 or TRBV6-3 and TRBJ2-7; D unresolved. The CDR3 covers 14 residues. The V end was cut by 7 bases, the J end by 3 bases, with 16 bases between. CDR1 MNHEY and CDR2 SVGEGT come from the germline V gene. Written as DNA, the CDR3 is TGTGCCAGCACCCCGTTCCGGCGAAACTACGAGCAGTACTTC. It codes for CASTPFRRNYEQYF.

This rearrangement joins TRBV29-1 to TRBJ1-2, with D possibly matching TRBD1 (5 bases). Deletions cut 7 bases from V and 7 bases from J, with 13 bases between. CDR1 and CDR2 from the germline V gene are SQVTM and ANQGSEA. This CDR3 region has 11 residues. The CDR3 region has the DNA TGCAGCGACCGATGGGGGGTTGGCTACACCTTC. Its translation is CSDRWGVGYTF.

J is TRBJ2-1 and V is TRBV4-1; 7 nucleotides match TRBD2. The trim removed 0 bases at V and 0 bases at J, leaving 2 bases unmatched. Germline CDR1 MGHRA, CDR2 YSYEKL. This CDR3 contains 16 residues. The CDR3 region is CASSQEERGSYNEQFF. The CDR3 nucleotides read TGCGCCAGCAGCCAAGAGGAGCGGGGCTCCTACAATGAGCAGTTCTTC.

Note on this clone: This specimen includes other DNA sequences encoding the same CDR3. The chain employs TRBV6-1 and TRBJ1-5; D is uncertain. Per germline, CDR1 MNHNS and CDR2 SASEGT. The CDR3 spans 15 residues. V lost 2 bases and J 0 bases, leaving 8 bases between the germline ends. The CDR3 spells CASSELANSNQPQHF. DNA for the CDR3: TGTGCCAGCAGTGAACTGGCAAATAGCAATCAGCCCCAGCATTTT.